This T cell receptor beta chain was captured by sequencing in a study of CD8+ T cells in alopecia areata. About the study: The drug, oral tofacitinib, was given to treated patients at 5 to 10 mg twice daily. Whole-study findings and limits: Normal skin contains resident alphabeta T cells, and these are also sequenced in scalp samples. Across lesional scalp, and particularly alopecia totalis/universalis, clonality surpassed that of normal scalp.

Details on this clone: Its antigen is unknown.

The study team obtained lesional scalp punch biopsies and peripheral blood from alopecia areata patients. The CDR3 extends over 14 amino acids. The germline V and J ends were trimmed by 3 bases and 7 bases, with 15 bases remaining between them. Germline V gene sequence: CDR1 MGHDK, CDR2 SYGVNS. Following RNA extraction, reverse transcription yielded cDNA that acted as the sequencing template. Data came from immunoSEQ multiplex PCR; TCRdb stores just in-frame clones and leaves some out. The sample consists of roughly 200,000 clones, roughly 60% of them appearing once. The receptor was derived from a human donor with alopecia areata. The gene calls are TRBV25-1 and TRBJ1-2; possibly TRBD1 for D (5 bases). The sample in question was CD4+ T cells sorted from blood, obtained at week 0. CDR3 DNA: TGTGCCAGCAGTGACCCCGGGACCCCGGGTGGCTACACCTTC. It specifies CASSDPGTPGGYTF.